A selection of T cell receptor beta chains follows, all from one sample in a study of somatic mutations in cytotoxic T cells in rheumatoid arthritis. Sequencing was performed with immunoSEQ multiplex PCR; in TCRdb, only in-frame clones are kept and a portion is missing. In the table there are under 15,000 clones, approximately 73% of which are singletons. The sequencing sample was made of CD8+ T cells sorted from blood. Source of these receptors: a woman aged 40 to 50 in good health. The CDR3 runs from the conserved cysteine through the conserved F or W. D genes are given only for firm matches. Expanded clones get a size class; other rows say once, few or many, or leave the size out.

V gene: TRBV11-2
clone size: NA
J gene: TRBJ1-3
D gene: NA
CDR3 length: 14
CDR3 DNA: TGTGCCAGCAGCCTGGGGGGCTCTGGAAACACCATATATTTT
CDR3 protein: CASSLGGSGNTIYF

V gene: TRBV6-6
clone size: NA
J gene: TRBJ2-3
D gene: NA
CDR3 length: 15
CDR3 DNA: TGTGCCAGCAGTCAGGGGCTACCCCCCACAGATACGCAGTATTTT
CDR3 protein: CASSQGLPPTDTQYF

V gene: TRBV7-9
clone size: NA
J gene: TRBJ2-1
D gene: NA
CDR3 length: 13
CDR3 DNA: TGTGCCAGCAGCTTAGGGACGGTCAATGAGCAGTTCTTC
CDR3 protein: CASSLGTVNEQFF

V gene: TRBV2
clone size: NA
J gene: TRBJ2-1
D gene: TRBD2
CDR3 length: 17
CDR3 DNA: TGTGCCAGCAGTGAAGAGTTAGCGGGGGTACTTTACAATGAGCAGTTCTTC
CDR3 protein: CASSEELAGVLYNEQFF

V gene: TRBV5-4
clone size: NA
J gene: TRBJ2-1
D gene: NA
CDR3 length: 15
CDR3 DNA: TGTGCCAGCAGCTCCCAGGGTTACTTCTACAATGAGCAGTTCTTC
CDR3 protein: CASSSQGYFYNEQFF

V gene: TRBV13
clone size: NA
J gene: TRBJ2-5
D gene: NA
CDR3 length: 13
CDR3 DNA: TGTGCCAGCAGCTTAGAGACGGACCCGACCCAGTACTTC
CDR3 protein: CASSLETDPTQYF

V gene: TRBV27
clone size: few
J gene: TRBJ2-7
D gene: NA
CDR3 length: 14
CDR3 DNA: TGTGCCAGCAGCCCTTCAAACCCGATCTACGAGCAGTACTTC
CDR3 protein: CASSPSNPIYEQYF

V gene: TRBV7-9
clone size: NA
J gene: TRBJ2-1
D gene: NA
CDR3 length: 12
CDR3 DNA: TGTGCCAGCAGCTTAGTTGGGACTGAGCAGTTCTTC
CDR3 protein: CASSLVGTEQFF

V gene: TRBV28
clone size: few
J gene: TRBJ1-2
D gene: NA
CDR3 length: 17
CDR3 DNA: TGTGCCAGCAGTCCCTTTCGCCCCGGGACTGTGACATATGGCTACACCTTC
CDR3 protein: CASSPFRPGTVTYGYTF

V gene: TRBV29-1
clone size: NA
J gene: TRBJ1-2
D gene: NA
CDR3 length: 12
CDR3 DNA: TGCAGCGTTGAAAACACCTACTATGGCTACACCTTC
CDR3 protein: CSVENTYYGYTF

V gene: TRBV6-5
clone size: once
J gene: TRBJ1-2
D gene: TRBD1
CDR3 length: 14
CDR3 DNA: TGTGCCAGCAGTTACACGCTGACAGGGTTTGGCTACACCTTC
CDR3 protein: CASSYTLTGFGYTF

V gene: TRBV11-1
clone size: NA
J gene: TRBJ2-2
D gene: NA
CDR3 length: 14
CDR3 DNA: TGTGCCAGCAGCACGGGGAAGAACACCGGGGAGCTGTTTTTT
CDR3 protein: CASSTGKNTGELFF

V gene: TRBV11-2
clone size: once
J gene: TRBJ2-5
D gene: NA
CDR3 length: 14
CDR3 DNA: TGTGCCAGCAGCCCCGGCGGAGGGATAGAGACCCAGTACTTC
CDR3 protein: CASSPGGGIETQYF

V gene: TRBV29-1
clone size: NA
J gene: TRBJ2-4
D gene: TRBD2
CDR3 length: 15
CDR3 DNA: TGCAGCGTTGTTCTAGCGGCAAAAGCCAAAAACATTCAGTACTTC
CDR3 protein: CSVVLAAKAKNIQYF

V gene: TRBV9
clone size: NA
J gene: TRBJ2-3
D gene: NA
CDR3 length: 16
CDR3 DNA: TGTGCCAGCAGCGTAGCTCGAGGCGACTCCACAGATACGCAGTATTTT
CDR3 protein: CASSVARGDSTDTQYF

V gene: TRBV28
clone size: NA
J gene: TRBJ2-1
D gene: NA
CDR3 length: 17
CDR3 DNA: TGTGCCAGCAGTTTGGGGGGGACAGGCACGAGGTACAATGAGCAGTTCTTC
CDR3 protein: CASSLGGTGTRYNEQFF

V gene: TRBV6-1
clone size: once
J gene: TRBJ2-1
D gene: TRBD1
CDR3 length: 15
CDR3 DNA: TGTGCCAGCACCCCGATGAGGACAGGTGGTGGTGAGCAGTTCTTC
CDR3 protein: CASTPMRTGGGEQFF

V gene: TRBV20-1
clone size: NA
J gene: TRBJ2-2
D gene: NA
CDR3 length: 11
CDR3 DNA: TGCAGTGCCCCAGAGGACGGGGAGCTGTTTTTT
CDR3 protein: CSAPEDGELFF

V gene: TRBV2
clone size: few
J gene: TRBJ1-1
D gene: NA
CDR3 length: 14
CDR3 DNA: TGTGCCAGCAGCGAAAAGACAGAAAACACTGAAGCTTTCTTT
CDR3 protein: CASSEKTENTEAFF

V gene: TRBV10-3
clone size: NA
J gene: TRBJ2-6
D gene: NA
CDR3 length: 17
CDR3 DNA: TGTGCCATCAGGCGACAGGCCCAGTTCTCTGGGGCCAACGTCCTGACTTTC
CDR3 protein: CAIRRQAQFSGANVLTF

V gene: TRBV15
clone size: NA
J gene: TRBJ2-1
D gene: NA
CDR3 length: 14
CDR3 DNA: TGTGCCACCAGCAGAGATTTGGGGGACAATGAGCAGTTCTTC
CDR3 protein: CATSRDLGDNEQFF

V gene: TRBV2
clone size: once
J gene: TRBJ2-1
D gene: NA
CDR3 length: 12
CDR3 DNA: TGTGCCAGCAGTGAAGCGTGGCTGGAGCAGTTCTTC
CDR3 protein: CASSEAWLEQFF

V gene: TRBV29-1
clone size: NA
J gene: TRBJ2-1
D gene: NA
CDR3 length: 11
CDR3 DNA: TGCAGCCTTCAACTGGGGAATGAGCAGTTCTTC
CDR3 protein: CSLQLGNEQFF

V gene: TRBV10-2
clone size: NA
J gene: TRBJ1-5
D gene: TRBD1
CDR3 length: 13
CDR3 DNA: TGCGCCTCCCAGGGGGCTTCGAATCAGCCCCAGCATTTT
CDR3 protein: CASQGASNQPQHF

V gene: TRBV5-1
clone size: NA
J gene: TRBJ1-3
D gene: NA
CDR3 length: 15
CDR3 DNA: TGCGCCAGCAGCTTGCTCCCGGGCCCATTAAACACCATATATTTT
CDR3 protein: CASSLLPGPLNTIYF

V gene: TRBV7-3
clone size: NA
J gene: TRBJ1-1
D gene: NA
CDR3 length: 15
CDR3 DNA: TGTGCCAGCAGCTTATCCGGGGGCGCGAACACTGAAGCTTTCTTT
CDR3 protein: CASSLSGGANTEAFF

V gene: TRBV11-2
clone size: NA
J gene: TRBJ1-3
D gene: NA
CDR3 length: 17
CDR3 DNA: TGTGCCAGCAGCTTAGGGTCGGGGGCTTACTCTGGAAACACCATATATTTT
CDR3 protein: CASSLGSGAYSGNTIYF

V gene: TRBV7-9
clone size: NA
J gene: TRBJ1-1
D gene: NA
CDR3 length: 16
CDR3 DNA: TGTGCCAGCAGCCCCCTCCGTGCAGTCCTGAACACTGAAGCTTTCTTT
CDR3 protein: CASSPLRAVLNTEAFF

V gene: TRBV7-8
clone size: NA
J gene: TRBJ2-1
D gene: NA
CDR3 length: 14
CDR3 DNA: TGTGCCAGCAGCCAGTTTTTCTCCTACAATGAGCAGTTCTTC
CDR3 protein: CASSQFFSYNEQFF

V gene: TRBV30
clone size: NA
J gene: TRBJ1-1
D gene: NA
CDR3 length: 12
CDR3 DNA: TGTGCCTGGAGTGTACAAGGTATTGAAGCTTTCTTT
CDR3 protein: CAWSVQGIEAFF

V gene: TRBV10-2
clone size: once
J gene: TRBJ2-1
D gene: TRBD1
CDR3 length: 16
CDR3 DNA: TGCGCCAGCAGTCGCTCGGGACAGGGCTTCTACAATGAGCAGTTCTTC
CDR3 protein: CASSRSGQGFYNEQFF

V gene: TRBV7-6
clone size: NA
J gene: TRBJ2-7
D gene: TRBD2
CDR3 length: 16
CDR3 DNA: TGTGCCAGCAGCCTACTTAGCGGGGCTAGCTCCTACGAGCAGTACTTC
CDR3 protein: CASSLLSGASSYEQYF

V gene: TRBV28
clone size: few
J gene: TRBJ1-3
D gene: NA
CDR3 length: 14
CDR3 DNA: TGTGCCAGCGCCAAGGCGGGATCTGGAAACACCATATATTTT
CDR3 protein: CASAKAGSGNTIYF

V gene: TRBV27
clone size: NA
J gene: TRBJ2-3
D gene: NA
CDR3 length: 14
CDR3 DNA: TGTGCCAGCAGTCTAACCGCCGGGGGAGATACGCAGTATTTT
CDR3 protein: CASSLTAGGDTQYF

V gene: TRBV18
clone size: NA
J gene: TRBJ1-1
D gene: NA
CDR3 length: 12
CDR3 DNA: TGTGCCAGCTCACCACCGGGGGGTGAAGCTTTCTTT
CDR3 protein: CASSPPGGEAFF

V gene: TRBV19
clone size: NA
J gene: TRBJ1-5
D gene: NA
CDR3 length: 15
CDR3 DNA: TGTGCCAGTACCTCCCCCCCGGGTGTTAATCAGCCCCAGCATTTT
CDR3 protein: CASTSPPGVNQPQHF

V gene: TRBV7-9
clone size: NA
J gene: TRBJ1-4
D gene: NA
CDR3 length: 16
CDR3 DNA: TGTGCCAGCAGCGGCGATCGGGGACCGATTAATGAAAAACTGTTTTTT
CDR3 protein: CASSGDRGPINEKLFF

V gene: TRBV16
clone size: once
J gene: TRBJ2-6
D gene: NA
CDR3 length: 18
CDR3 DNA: TGTGCCAGCAGCCATTTCACAGGGGACTCGTCTGGGGCCAACGTCCTGACTTTC
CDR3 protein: CASSHFTGDSSGANVLTF

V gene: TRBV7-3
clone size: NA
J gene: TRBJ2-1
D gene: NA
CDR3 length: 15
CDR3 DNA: TGTGCCAGCAGCTCCGACTACCGCTCCTACAATGAGCAGTTCTTC
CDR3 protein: CASSSDYRSYNEQFF

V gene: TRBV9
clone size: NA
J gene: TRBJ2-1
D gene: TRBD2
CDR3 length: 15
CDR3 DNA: TGTGCCAGCAGCCATACGGGACTAGCTGGTAATGAGCAGTTCTTC
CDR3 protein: CASSHTGLAGNEQFF

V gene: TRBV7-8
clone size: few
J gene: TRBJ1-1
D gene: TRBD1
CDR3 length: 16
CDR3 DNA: TGTGCCAGCGTCTCGCGAGGCGGGACAGGGGTAGGTGAAGCTTTCTTT
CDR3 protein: CASVSRGGTGVGEAFF

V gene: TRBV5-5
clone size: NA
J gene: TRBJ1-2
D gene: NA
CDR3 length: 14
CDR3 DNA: TGTGCCAGCAGCCCGGACCGTGCTAACTATGGCTACACCTTC
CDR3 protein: CASSPDRANYGYTF

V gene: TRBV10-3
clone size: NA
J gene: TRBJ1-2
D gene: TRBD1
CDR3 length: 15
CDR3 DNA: TGTGCCATCAGTCCGGGACAGGGTTTTATGGATGGCTACACCTTC
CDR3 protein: CAISPGQGFMDGYTF

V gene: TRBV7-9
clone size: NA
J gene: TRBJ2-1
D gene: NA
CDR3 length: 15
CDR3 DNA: TGTGCCAGCAGGGATGGGGGGAGCTCCTACAATGAGCAGTTCTTC
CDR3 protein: CASRDGGSSYNEQFF

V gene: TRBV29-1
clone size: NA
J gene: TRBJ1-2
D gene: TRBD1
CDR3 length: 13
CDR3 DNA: TGCAGCGTTGAATTGGAGGGGGCCTATGGCTACACCTTC
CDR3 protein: CSVELEGAYGYTF

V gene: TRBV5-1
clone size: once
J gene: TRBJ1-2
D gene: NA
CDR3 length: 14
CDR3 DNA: TGCGCCAGCAGCTTGGGAGGGAGGACTACCGGCTACACCTTC
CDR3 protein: CASSLGGRTTGYTF

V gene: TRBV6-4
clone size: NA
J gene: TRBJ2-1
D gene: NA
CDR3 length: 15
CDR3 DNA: TGTGCCAGCAGCCCCGGGGTAGCAGACTACAATGAGCAGTTCTTC
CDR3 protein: CASSPGVADYNEQFF

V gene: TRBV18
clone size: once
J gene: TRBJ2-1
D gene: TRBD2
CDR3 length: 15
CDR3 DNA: TGTGCCAGCTCACCACCGGCGGGAGGCCTAAATGAGCAGTTCTTC
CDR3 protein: CASSPPAGGLNEQFF

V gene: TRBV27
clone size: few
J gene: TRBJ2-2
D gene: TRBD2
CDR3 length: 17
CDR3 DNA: TGTGCCAGCAGTTCTCTTGGACTAGTTTCTAACACCGGGGAGCTGTTTTTT
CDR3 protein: CASSSLGLVSNTGELFF

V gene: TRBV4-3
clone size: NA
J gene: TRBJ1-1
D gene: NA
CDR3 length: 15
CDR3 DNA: TGCGCCAGCAGCCAAGAATCCAGGGGTGTAACTGAAGCTTTCTTT
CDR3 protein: CASSQESRGVTEAFF

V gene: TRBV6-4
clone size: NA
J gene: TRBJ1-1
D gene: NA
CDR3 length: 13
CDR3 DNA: TGTGCCAGCAGTGAGGGGGGGATTAGTGAGGCTTTCTTT
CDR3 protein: CASSEGGISEAFF